These 8 T cell receptor beta chains were sequenced from one sample in a study of radiotherapy plus CTLA-4 blockade in lung cancer. Assay: immunoSEQ multiplex PCR; the TCRdb copy retains only in-frame clones and omits some. The data hold approximately 89,000 clones, with under 85% observed a single time. The input for sequencing was peripheral blood, taken from a patient treated with radiotherapy plus ipilimumab. The origin of the receptors is a human donor with non-small cell lung cancer that progressed on radiotherapy plus ipilimumab.

This rearrangement joins TRBV7-2 to TRBJ2-1; TRBD1 aligns across 12 bases. The CDR3 contains 14 residues. V dropped 6 bases and J dropped 8; count of bases not matched to a gene: 5. Germline V gene data show CDR1 as SGHTA and CDR2 as FQGNSA. The CDR3 spells CASSGTGGQYEQFF. In nucleotides, the CDR3 is TGTGCCAGCAGTGGGACAGGGGGCCAGTATGAGCAGTTCTTC.

The CDR3 sequence is CASSSGLVGGADTQYF. The DNA for the CDR3 is TGCGCCAGCAGCTCGGGACTAGTTGGGGGCGCAGATACGCAGTATTTT. The chain combines TRBV5-1 with TRBJ2-3, with 8 bases matching TRBD2. From germline, CDR1 is SGHRS and CDR2 YFSETQ. The CDR3 extends over 16 amino acids. Trimming at V came to 3 bases and at J to 4 bases, leaving 10 bases not matched to a gene.

J is TRBJ2-7 and V is TRBV7-6; TRBD1 or TRBD2 may be the D gene (6 bases each). Germline CDR1 is SGHVS and CDR2 is FNYEAQ. V dropped 0 bases and J dropped 4 bases, with 13 bases sitting between them. The CDR3 runs 15 residues. CDR3 sequence: CASSLADGGAYEQYF. The CDR3 bases are TGTGCCAGCAGCTTAGCGGACGGGGGCGCGTACGAGCAGTACTTC.

This clone was counted only a few times. J is TRBJ2-7 and V is TRBV2; 8 nucleotides align to TRBD1. Unmatched junction bases numbered 4, after V lost 6 bases and J lost 3 bases. The germline V gene encodes CDR1 SNHLY and CDR2 FYNNEI. The CDR3 loop spans 13 amino acids. As DNA, the CDR3 is TGTGCCAGCAGGAACAGGGGGATCTACGAGCAGTACTTC. Protein product: CASRNRGIYEQYF.

The chain links TRBV9 to TRBJ2-3; 11 bases are shared with TRBD2. V was pared by 5 bases and J by 1 base, with 3 bases of the junction left unmatched. This CDR3 region has 15 residues. Germline lookup yields CDR1 SGDLS and CDR2 YYNGEE. This CDR3 is CASSGTSGRTDTQYF. CDR3 sequence (DNA): TGTGCCAGCAGTGGGACTAGCGGACGCACAGATACGCAGTATTTT.

The rearrangement uses TRBV2 and TRBJ2-3, with D perhaps given as TRBD1 or TRBD2 (6 bases each). V was cut by 4 bases and J by 3 bases, with 17 bases left in between. The CDR3 is 16 residues long. Germline V CDR1 and CDR2: SNHLY, FYNNEI. CDR3 nucleotides: TGTGCCAGCAGTGGGGTAGGGGGGATGAGGACAGATACGCAGTATTTT. This translates into CASSGVGGMRTDTQYF.

The chain combines TRBV14 with TRBJ1-1; D perhaps matches TRBD1 (6 bases). The V gene's germline CDR1 is SGHDN and CDR2 FVKESK. The V and J ends lost 1 base and 4 bases respectively, with 13 bases between them. The CDR3 sequence is 15 residues long. Here the CDR3 DNA reads TGTGCCAGCAGCCAAGGGGGACACTCGAGCACTGAAGCTTTCTTT. Its protein product is CASSQGGHSSTEAFF.

The chain employs TRBV5-1 and TRBJ1-4; TRBD1 matches 7 bases. CDR1 is SGHRS, CDR2 YFSETQ, per germline. CDR3 length: 14 residues. Trimming at V came to 1 base and at J to 8 bases, leaving 5 bases not matched to a gene. CDR3 nucleotide sequence: TGCGCCAGCAGCTTGTCAGGGGGTGGGGAAAAACTGTTTTTT. Its translation: CASSLSGGGEKLFF. Supplemented by reference TRBV5-1 and TRBJ1-4, the full variable domain reads KAGVTQTPRYLIKTRGQQVTLSCSPISGHRSVSWYQQTPGQGLQFLFEYFSETQRNKGNFPGRFSGRQFSNSRSEMNVSTLELGDSALYLCASSLSGGGEKLFFGSGTQLSVL.